This T cell receptor (beta chain) was observed in a study of OX40 agonist ivuxolimab in advanced cancers. Study background: Hepatocellular carcinoma, melanoma, renal cell or head and neck cancer was diagnosed in the dose-escalation patients.

Regarding the study as a whole: No determination was made of the antigen specificity of the expanded peripheral T cells.

Details on this clone: Its antigen is as yet unknown.

The repertoire was sequenced with immunoSEQ multiplex PCR; TCRdb's copy has only in-frame clones and lacks some. The repertoire includes around 13,000 clones, around 74% of them detected once, and 32% sits in the top ten. The sequence was obtained from an adult with an advanced solid tumor such as melanoma, head and neck, liver or kidney cancer. The specimen was CD4+ or CD8+ T cells sorted from blood, collected in a trial of the OX40 agonist ivuxolimab.

CDR3 coding DNA: TGTGCCAGCAGCCATAGACTTGGGCCCCAGCATTTT. This gives the protein CASSHRLGPQHF. The gene calls are TRBV28 and TRBJ1-5; the D is unclear. The CDR3 is 12 amino acids. Germline V CDR1 and CDR2: MDHEN, SYDVKM. Trimming stripped 6 bases from V and 9 bases from J, with 12 bases between.